The 8 T cell receptor beta chains reported below all come from one sample, sequenced in a study of beta chain features in type 1 diabetes listed by TCRdb under 2018. The library was produced with the immunoSEQ multiplex PCR assay. The entire isolated RNA was reverse transcribed using the High Capacity cDNA Reverse Transcription Kit, and thus expressed TCRB transcripts were sequenced. What TCRdb holds here is the immuneACCESS table cut down to in-frame rearrangements. Part of the clones is not present; checked against another copy, under half of the missing clones reflect an unresolved V gene, and the others are unexplained. This sample lists approximately 120,000 clones; around 40% were detected once. The ten largest clones add up to 0.065% of the sample. The sequenced sample was stem cell memory CD4+ T cells from blood. Explained via the paper, the cell subset or site label denotes: stem cell-like memory CD4+ T cells. Source of these receptors: a woman in her late teens or twenties in good health.

This sequence joins TRBV19 and TRBJ1-1; 7 bases align to TRBD1. Trimming took 5 bases from V and 5 from J; bases not matched to a gene: 11. The CDR3 runs to 15 residues. Germline V lookup: CDR1 LNHDA, CDR2 SQIVND (reference sequence). The CDR3 coding sequence is TGTGCCAGTAGTCTACGACAGGGCCGGGGGACTGAAGCTTTCTTT. Encoded protein: CASSLRQGRGTEAFF.

The V gene is TRBV5-4, the J gene TRBJ1-2; perhaps TRBD1 as D (5 bases). Trimming removed 4 bases from V and 4 bases from J, with 17 bases in between. This CDR3 has 15 amino acids. Germline values: CDR1 SGHNT, CDR2 YYREEE (reference sequence). The CDR3 DNA reads TGTGCCAGCAGCATAACTACAGGTTCCCTCTATGGCTACACCTTC. This encodes CASSITTGSLYGYTF.

J is TRBJ1-1 and V is TRBV7-9; D call uncertain. The germline V gene encodes CDR1 SEHNR and CDR2 FQNEAQ (reference sequence). The V end was cut by 2 bases, the J end by 4 bases, with 5 bases between. The CDR3 covers 12 residues. CDR3 nucleotides: TGTGCCAGCAGCTTAAGCTTCACTGAAGCTTTCTTT. Its translation: CASSLSFTEAFF. Based on the CDR3 plus reference TRBV7-9 and TRBJ1-1, the full variable domain is DTGVSQNPRHKITKRGQNVTFRCDPISEHNRLYWYRQTLGQGPEFLTYFQNEAQLEKSRLLSDRFSAERPKGSFSTLEIQRTEQGDSAMYLCASSLSFTEAFFGQGTRLTVV.

This chain joins TRBV30 and TRBJ2-5, with a possible D match to TRBD2 (6 bases). Deletions cut 3 bases from V and 1 base from J, with 6 bases between. This CDR3 spans 12 amino acids. Germline V gene sequence: CDR1 GTSNPN, CDR2 SVGIG (reference sequence). CDR3: CAWRGGQETQYF. DNA of the CDR3: TGTGCCTGGAGGGGGGGCCAAGAGACCCAGTACTTC.

The CDR3 nucleotides are TGCGCCAGCAAGGGACAGGGCATTACCCAGTACTTC. Translated: CASKGQGITQYF. The chain combines TRBV5-1 with TRBJ2-5, with 9 positions matching TRBD1. V lost 6 bases, J lost 8 bases, and 5 bases stayed unmatched. The CDR3 extends over 12 amino acids. CDR1 SGHRS and CDR2 YFSETQ come from the germline V gene.

This clone came up a few times. V usage is TRBV29-1 and J usage is TRBJ2-2, with D unclear. CDR1 is SQVTM, CDR2 ANQGSEA, per germline. The CDR3 runs to 12 residues. V lost 6 bases and J lost 1, with 6 bases in between. CDR3 sequence: CSVAENTGELFF. CDR3 DNA: TGCAGCGTCGCAGAGAACACCGGGGAGCTGTTTTTT.

The chain recombines TRBV29-1 with TRBJ1-1, with 7 bases that match TRBD1. CDR3 length: 10 residues. The V gene end was trimmed by 5 bases and the J gene end by 11 bases; junction bases not matched to a gene: 5. The germline V gene encodes CDR1 SQVTM and CDR2 ANQGSEA. The DNA of the CDR3 is TGCAGCGTTACGACAGGGTACGCTTTCTTT. It encodes CSVTTGYAFF.

V is TRBV5-1 and J is TRBJ2-7, with D possibly being TRBD1 (6 bases). Trimming stripped 4 bases from V and 0 bases from J, with 14 bases between. Germline CDR1 reads SGHRS; CDR2 reads YFSETQ. The CDR3 consists of 15 residues. The CDR3 DNA sequence: TGCGCCAGCAGCCCCCGGGACATGAGCTCCTACGAGCAGTACTTC. Translated, it gives CASSPRDMSSYEQYF.